The next 12 T cell receptor beta chains were all read from a single sample in a study of identical twins. TCRdb reanalysed the 5' RACE reads using MiXCR and keeps one entry per CDR3 protein. The sample carries more than 1.5 million distinct CDR3 sequences, under 35% recorded once. Source material: cord blood. The receptors come from a newborn girl in good health.

This chain connects TRBV3-1 to TRBJ2-4; TRBD2 might be the D (7 bases). The CDR3 has 13 amino acids. The V end lost 3 bases, the J end lost 15 bases, and 18 bases lay between the germline ends. Germline V gives CDR1 LGHDT, CDR2 YNNKEL (reference sequence). The CDR3 loop is CASSQTTGRERYF. CDR3 bases: TGTGCCAGCAGCCAGACTACAGGGAGGGAGCGGTACTTC.

This clonotype was recorded a few times. The chain has TRBV19 and TRBJ2-1; tentative D call: TRBD2 (6 bases). The germline gives CDR1 LNHDA, CDR2 SQIVND (reference sequence). The length of the CDR3 is 15 residues. V lost 3 bases, J lost 4 bases, and 13 bases lay in between. In nucleotides, the CDR3 is TGTGCCAGTAGTATTGGCGGGACCCCTTACAATGAGCAGTTCTTC. The encoded protein is CASSIGGTPYNEQFF.

This clonotype was counted only a few times. This chain uses TRBV15 with TRBJ2-7; D possibly corresponds to TRBD2 (6 bases). In germline, CDR1 is LNHNV, CDR2 YYDKDF (reference sequence). V lost 5 bases, J lost 0 bases, and 11 bases lay in between. The CDR3 is 14 residues long. CDR3 region: CATSPSEGSYEQYF. DNA of the CDR3: TGTGCCACCAGCCCTAGCGAGGGCTCCTACGAGCAGTACTTC.

This rearrangement joins TRBV6-1 to TRBJ1-1; D is uncertain. Trimming left V 7 bases short and J 1 base short, with 7 bases between. The CDR3 runs to 12 residues. Germline-derived CDR1 and CDR2 are MNHNS and SASEGT. The chain's CDR3 is CASIWQNTEAFF. CDR3 DNA: TGTGCCAGCATATGGCAGAACACTGAAGCTTTCTTT.

The chain joins TRBV19 to TRBJ2-6; 7 bases are shared with TRBD2. Germline V gene sequence: CDR1 LNHDA, CDR2 SQIVND (reference sequence). This CDR3 contains 19 residues. The V gene end was trimmed by 1 base and the J gene end by 0 bases; junction bases not matched to a gene: 9. The CDR3 loop reads CASSIVWLWTSSGANVLTF. The CDR3 DNA follows: TGTGCCAGTAGTATAGTGTGGCTCTGGACTAGCTCTGGGGCCAACGTCCTGACTTTC. The full variable domain, its missing parts supplied by reference TRBV19 and TRBJ2-6, is DGGITQSPKYLFRKEGQNVTLSCEQNLNHDAMYWYRQDPGQGLRLIYYSQIVNDFQKGDIAEGYSVSREKKESFPLTVTSAQKNPTAFYLCASSIVWLWTSSGANVLTFGAGSRLTVL.

The chain combines TRBV29-1 with TRBJ1-4, with D perhaps matching TRBD1 (6 bases). CDR3 length: 12 residues. Trimming shortened V by 4 bases and J by 4 bases, and 7 bases separated the two germline ends. CDR1 SQVTM and CDR2 ANQGSEA come from the germline V gene. Written as DNA, the CDR3 is TGCAGCGTTGGGGACAATAATGAAAAACTGTTTTTT. Residues: CSVGDNNEKLFF.

The genes are TRBV7-9 and TRBJ2-3; either TRBD1 or TRBD2 may fit D (6 bases each). Germline V gene lookup returns CDR1 SEHNR and CDR2 FQNEAQ (reference sequence). V was clipped by 3 bases and J by 5 bases, with 15 bases between them. This CDR3 contains 15 residues. The CDR3 reads CASSLVRGRKDTQYF. For the CDR3, the DNA is TGTGCCAGCAGCTTGGTTCGGGGGCGCAAAGATACGCAGTATTTT. Full variable domain (remainder filled in from reference TRBV7-9 and TRBJ2-3): DTGVSQNPRHKITKRGQNVTFRCDPISEHNRLYWYRQTLGQGPEFLTYFQNEAQLEKSRLLSDRFSAERPKGSFSTLEIQRTEQGDSAMYLCASSLVRGRKDTQYFGPGTRLTVL.

This clonotype has more than one count but fewer than ten. As DNA, the CDR3 is TGTGCCAGCAGCTTCAAACAGGCCATTGAAGCTTTCTTT. Encoded protein: CASSFKQAIEAFF. The V gene is TRBV7-9, the J gene TRBJ1-1; TRBD1 might be the D (5 bases). Germline V gene sequence: CDR1 SEHNR, CDR2 FQNEAQ (reference sequence). The CDR3 sequence is 13 residues long. The ends were cut back, 3 bases at V and 7 bases at J, with 12 bases in the middle.

A few counts support this clonotype. The DNA of the CDR3 is TGTGCCTGGAGTGACCCTTTTGATTGGCAGTATTTT. It specifies CAWSDPFDWQYF. The rearrangement uses TRBV30 and TRBJ2-3; D is undetermined. Germline V CDR1 and CDR2: GTSNPN, SVGIG (reference sequence). Trimming pared 1 base from V and 11 bases from J, leaving 13 bases between. The CDR3 covers 12 residues.

This clonotype was seen only a few times. The V gene is TRBV4-2, the J gene TRBJ2-1; D is possibly TRBD1 or TRBD2 (5 bases each). The V gene lost 0 bases and the J gene lost 8 bases, with 20 bases spanning the gap. Germline V gene lookup returns CDR1 LGHNA and CDR2 YNFKEQ. The CDR3 loop spans 17 amino acids. CDR3 region: CASSQDTPDGTIYEQFF. CDR3 DNA: TGTGCCAGCAGCCAAGATACCCCGGACGGGACGATCTATGAGCAGTTCTTC.

The CDR3 region is CASSQVEVGGGNQPQHF. DNA of the CDR3: TGTGCCAGCAGCCAAGTGGAGGTTGGGGGAGGCAATCAGCCCCAGCATTTT. J is TRBJ1-5 and V is TRBV4-2; a possible D gene is TRBD1 (5 bases). The CDR3 sequence is 17 residues long. Trimming took off 1 base at V and 2 bases at J, with 15 bases between the two ends. Germline values: CDR1 LGHNA, CDR2 YNFKEQ.

The rearrangement uses TRBV6-1 and TRBJ1-1; 7 bases are a match to TRBD1. With V trimmed by 6 bases and J by 4 bases, 5 bases remained unmatched. In germline, CDR1 is MNHNS, CDR2 SASEGT. This CDR3 region has 13 residues. Here the CDR3 reads CASRGQTSTEAFF. In nucleotides, the CDR3 is TGTGCCAGCAGGGGACAGACGAGCACTGAAGCTTTCTTT.